A selection of T cell receptor beta chains follows, all from one sample in a study of cytomegalovirus exposure and HLA in healthy donors. The table came from immunoSEQ multiplex PCR; TCRdb's copy has only in-frame clones and leaves some out. This table lists around 130,000 clones. The sample consisted of PBMCs. These receptors were collected from a woman in her sixties or seventies in good health and CMV-seronegative. CDR3s include the opening cysteine and the closing phenylalanine or tryptophan. The D gene is left open where the match is weak.

TGTGCCAGTAGATCATTAGCGAACACCGGGGAGCTGTTTTTT	CASRSLANTGELFF	NA	TRBJ2-2	TRBV19
TGTGCCAGTAGTATCTGGCAGGGTGGGTCCGGGGAGCTGTTTTTT	CASSIWQGGSGELFF	NA	TRBJ2-2	TRBV19
TGTGCCAGCGACAGGGGGGCCACAGATACGCAGTATTTT	CASDRGATDTQYF	TRBD1	TRBJ2-3	TRBV6-6
TGTGCCAGCAGTTCGAACCGGGACAGAAACACCGGGGAGCTGTTTTTT	CASSSNRDRNTGELFF	TRBD1	TRBJ2-2	TRBV6-6
TGTGCCAGCAGTGTTAGTGCGGGGGGTCCCTACAATGAGCAGTTCTTC	CASSVSAGGPYNEQFF	TRBD2	TRBJ2-1	TRBV2
TGCGCCAGCAGCCCCGGTGGGGCCCGGGAGTTTGGAAACACCATATATTTT	CASSPGGAREFGNTIYF	NA	TRBJ1-3	TRBV5-1
TGTGCCAGCAGTCCCCGGGACAGGGTGCCAGATACGCAGTATTTT	CASSPRDRVPDTQYF	TRBD1	TRBJ2-3	TRBV28
TGCGCCAGCAGTTGGGGACAGGGCTACGAGCAGTACTTC	CASSWGQGYEQYF	TRBD1	TRBJ2-7	TRBV10-1
TGTGCCATCAGAGACAGCCTGACTAATGAAAAACTGTTTTTT	CAIRDSLTNEKLFF	NA	TRBJ1-4	TRBV10-3
TGTGCCAGCAGCCAAGGGGGCCTTTTGCCCTATGGCTACACCTTC	CASSQGGLLPYGYTF	TRBD1	TRBJ1-2	TRBV11-2
TGTGCCAGCAGCCCCTCGTGGGCCTCCTACGAGCAGTACTTC	CASSPSWASYEQYF	NA	TRBJ2-7	TRBV7-8
TGTGCCAGCAGCTTCTCCTTCCAAGAGACCCAGTACTTC	CASSFSFQETQYF	NA	TRBJ2-5	TRBV7-6
TGTGCCAGCAGTCTAATTAATTCACCCCTCCACTTT	CASSLINSPLHF	NA	TRBJ1-6	TRBV6-5
TGTGCCAGCAGTAGGGACAGCCAAGAGACCCAGTACTTC	CASSRDSQETQYF	TRBD1	TRBJ2-5	TRBV27
TGCAGCGCTAGCACAAGAACCGGGGAGCTGTTTTTT	CSASTRTGELFF	NA	TRBJ2-2	TRBV29-1
TGTGCCAGCAGTTATGGGACAGGGCGTCCCTACAATGAGCAGTTCTTC	CASSYGTGRPYNEQFF	TRBD1	TRBJ2-1	TRBV6-5
TGTGCCAGCAGTGGGGGCGGGGGGCTCTCCTACAATGAGCAGTTCTTC	CASSGGGGLSYNEQFF	TRBD2	TRBJ2-1	TRBV2
TGTGCCAGTAGCCAGGGGGGCCGGGGCTACACCTTC	CASSQGGRGYTF	TRBD1	TRBJ1-2	TRBV19
TGCGCCAGCAGCCTTGACGACAGGGGTCGAGGGGAGCTGTTTTTT	CASSLDDRGRGELFF	TRBD1	TRBJ2-2	TRBV5-1
TGTGCCAGCAGCCAAGATTCGAGGTACGAGCAGTACTTC	CASSQDSRYEQYF	NA	TRBJ2-7	TRBV4-2
TGTGCCAGCCGCGAGCGGGGGGTGGAAGAGACCCAGTACTTC	CASRERGVEETQYF	TRBD2	TRBJ2-5	TRBV6-1
TGTGCCAGCAGCCAAGTTTCGCTAGCGGGCAACGAGCAGTACTTC	CASSQVSLAGNEQYF	TRBD2	TRBJ2-7	TRBV4-2